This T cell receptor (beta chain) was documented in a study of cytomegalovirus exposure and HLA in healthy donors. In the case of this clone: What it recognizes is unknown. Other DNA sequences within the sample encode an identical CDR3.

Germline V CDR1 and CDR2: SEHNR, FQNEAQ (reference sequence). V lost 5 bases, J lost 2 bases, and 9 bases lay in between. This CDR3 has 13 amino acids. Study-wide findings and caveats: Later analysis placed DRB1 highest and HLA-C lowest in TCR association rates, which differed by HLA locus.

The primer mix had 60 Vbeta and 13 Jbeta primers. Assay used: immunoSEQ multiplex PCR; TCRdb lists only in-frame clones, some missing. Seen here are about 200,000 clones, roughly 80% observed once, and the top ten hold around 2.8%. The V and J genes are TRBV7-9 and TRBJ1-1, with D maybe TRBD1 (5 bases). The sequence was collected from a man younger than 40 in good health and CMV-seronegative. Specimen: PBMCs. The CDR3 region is CASSRTGNTEAFF. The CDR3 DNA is TGTGCCAGCAGCAGAACAGGTAACACTGAAGCTTTCTTT.